The 25 T cell receptor beta chains in this list originate from one sample, sequenced in a study of OX40 agonist ivuxolimab in advanced cancers. To prepare the library, the immunoSEQ multiplex PCR assay was applied. Drawn from immuneACCESS, this table holds only the in-frame rearrangements with V and J called that TCRdb kept. Clones are partly lost; checked studies trace under half to an unresolved V gene and leave the rest unexplained. Across this sample there are around 90,000 clones, with 70% to 90% seen only once. In total, the top ten clones hold around 4.5% of the sample. This material consisted of CD4+ or CD8+ T cells sorted from blood, taken in a trial of the OX40 agonist ivuxolimab. The receptors stem from an adult with an advanced solid tumor such as melanoma, head and neck, liver or kidney cancer.

The V and J genes are TRBV11-2 and TRBJ2-3; 7 nucleotides match TRBD2. Germline V lookup: CDR1 SGHAT, CDR2 FQNNGV. J gave up 0 bases and V 5 bases, and 5 bases lay outside the gene matches. The CDR3 has 15 residues. CDR3 coding DNA: TGTGCCAGCAGCCCCCTAGCGGTTAGCACAGATACGCAGTATTTT. Amino acid sequence: CASSPLAVSTDTQYF.

V gene TRBV7-8 combines with J gene TRBJ1-4; the match to TRBD1 covers 8 bases. CDR1 and CDR2 from the germline V gene are SGHVS and FQNEAQ. This CDR3 has 15 residues. V was pared by 5 bases and J by 6 bases, with 8 bases of the junction left unmatched. The DNA of the CDR3 is TGTGCCAGCAGCCTCCGGACAGGGATTTATGAAAAACTGTTTTTT. This sequence encodes CASSLRTGIYEKLFF.

The chain has TRBV4-1 and TRBJ2-5; TRBD2 aligns across 8 bases. The V segment lost 4 bases and the J segment 4 bases; nucleotides outside the gene matches: 8. Germline loops: CDR1 MGHRA, CDR2 YSYEKL. This CDR3 has 15 amino acids. CDR3 protein: CASSRGAGGGETQYF. CDR3 bases: TGCGCCAGCAGCCGAGGGGCGGGAGGAGGAGAGACCCAGTACTTC.

The genes are TRBV18 and TRBJ1-1; no clear D gene. CDR1 and CDR2 from the germline V gene are KGHSH and LQKENI. V shed 2 bases and J shed 1 base, with 8 bases lying between them. This CDR3 has 14 amino acids. CDR3 loop: CASSPTPENTEAFF. As DNA, the CDR3 is TGTGCCAGCTCACCAACGCCAGAGAACACTGAAGCTTTCTTT. The full variable domain, with the rest looked up from reference TRBV18 and TRBJ1-1, is NAGVMQNPRHLVRRRGQEARLRCSPMKGHSHVYWYRQLPEEGLKFMVYLQKENIIDESGMPKERFSAEFPKEGPSILRIQQVVRGDSAAYFCASSPTPENTEAFFGQGTRLTVV.

J is TRBJ1-3 and V is TRBV29-1; 8 bases agree with TRBD1. Germline assignment: CDR1 SQVTM and CDR2 ANQGSEA. The CDR3 extends over 14 amino acids. V shed 6 bases and J 0 bases; nucleotides not matched to a gene: 4. CDR3 residues: CSVGQGNSGNTIYF. The CDR3, as DNA: TGCAGCGTAGGACAGGGAAACTCTGGAAACACCATATATTTT.

V usage is TRBV27 and J usage is TRBJ2-7; the D is unclear. Per germline, CDR1 MNHEY and CDR2 SMNVEV (reference sequence). This CDR3 has 11 amino acids. The V end lost 4 bases, the J end lost 5 bases, and 6 bases lay between the germline ends. As DNA, the CDR3 is TGTGCCAGCAGTTCAACAGACGAGCAGTACGTC. The encoded protein is CASSSTDEQYV.

Only one count was recorded for this clone. J is TRBJ2-7 and V is TRBV11-2, with D unresolved. The CDR3 contains 14 residues. CDR1 is SGHAT, CDR2 FQNNGV, per germline. The V end lost 1 base, the J end lost 1 base, and 8 bases lay between the germline ends. The CDR3 reads CASSLVAESYEQYF. CDR3 coding DNA: TGTGCCAGCAGCTTAGTAGCAGAGTCCTACGAGCAGTACTTC.

V and J are TRBV19 and TRBJ1-5; 8 bases agree with TRBD1. The V gene end was trimmed by 0 bases and the J gene end by 6 bases; junction bases not matched to a gene: 7. The CDR3 is 16 amino acids. The V gene's germline CDR1 is LNHDA and CDR2 SQIVND (reference sequence). CDR3: CASSIDGTGLPQPQHF. CDR3 bases: TGTGCCAGTAGTATAGATGGGACAGGTCTTCCTCAGCCCCAGCATTTT.

CDR3 in DNA: TGTGCCAGCAAGAGAGGCAGTAATCAGCCCCAGCATTTT. This sequence encodes CASKRGSNQPQHF. The chain uses TRBV6-1 and TRBJ1-5, with D unresolved. Germline CDR1 and CDR2: MNHNS and SASEGT. Trimming pared 7 bases from V and 4 bases from J, leaving 11 bases between. The CDR3 has 13 residues.

The V call is TRBV28, the J call TRBJ1-5; D gene uncertain. The CDR3 is 13 amino acids. Between the trimmed V and J ends, which lost 6 bases and 10 bases, there was a span of 16 bases. Looked up from germline, CDR1 is MDHEN and CDR2 is SYDVKM. The DNA of the CDR3 is TGTGCCAGCAGGCGCCGGGAGGCCCAACCCCAGCATTTT. Its translation is CASRRREAQPQHF.

The DNA of the CDR3 is TGCGCCAGTAGTTCCGGGCGGGGGGGCACAGATACGCAGTATTTT. Protein product: CASSSGRGGTDTQYF. The V call is TRBV5-1, the J call TRBJ2-3; TRBD2 matches 8 bases. The CDR3 runs to 15 residues. V lost 8 bases and J lost 1; bases outside the gene matches: 9. Germline V gene data show CDR1 as SGHRS and CDR2 as YFSETQ. Full variable domain (missing parts from reference TRBV5-1 and TRBJ2-3): KAGVTQTPRYLIKTRGQQVTLSCSPISGHRSVSWYQQTPGQGLQFLFEYFSETQRNKGNFPGRFSGRQFSNSRSEMNVSTLELGDSALYLCASSSGRGGTDTQYFGPGTRLTVL.

As DNA, the CDR3 is TGTGCCAGCAGTTGGACAGATAGCAATCAGCCCCAGCATTTT. As protein: CASSWTDSNQPQHF. The chain carries TRBV5-5 and TRBJ1-5; D is perhaps TRBD1 (6 bases). V was cut by 5 bases and J by 0 bases, with 9 bases left in between. The length of the CDR3 is 14 residues. Per the germline V gene, CDR1 is SGHKS and CDR2 is YYEKEE (reference sequence).

The chain is built from TRBV19 and TRBJ2-6, with D maybe TRBD1 (6 bases). Germline V gene sequence: CDR1 LNHDA, CDR2 SQIVND (reference sequence). The V gene lost 5 bases and the J gene lost 0 bases, with 14 bases spanning the gap. The CDR3 is 17 amino acids. The CDR3 reads CASSPRDTLSGANVLTF. DNA of the CDR3: TGTGCCAGTAGTCCCCGGGACACCCTCTCTGGGGCCAACGTCCTGACTTTC.

The chain employs TRBV9 and TRBJ2-1; D unresolved. Trimming left V 0 bases short and J 3 bases short, with 16 bases between. This CDR3 is 17 amino acids long. Germline values: CDR1 SGDLS, CDR2 YYNGEE. The CDR3 loop reads CASSVVELGNYYNEQFF. In nucleotides, the CDR3 is TGTGCCAGCAGCGTAGTGGAATTGGGCAACTACTACAATGAGCAGTTCTTC.

The chain employs TRBV5-5 and TRBJ2-7; D remains unclear. Trimming removed 0 bases at V and 2 bases at J, with 12 bases between. Germline values: CDR1 SGHKS, CDR2 YYEKEE (reference sequence). The CDR3 is 15 residues long. The DNA of the CDR3 is TGTGCCAGCAGCTTGGGACCCGACCAGACCTACGAGCAGTACTTC. As protein: CASSLGPDQTYEQYF.

The V call is TRBV7-6, the J call TRBJ1-5; D unresolved. CDR1 and CDR2 (germline): SGHVS, FNYEAQ. The ends were cut back, 1 base at V and 7 bases at J, with 11 bases in the middle. The CDR3 is 14 residues long. Written as DNA, the CDR3 is TGTGCCAGCAGCTTAGGCGGTTCGGGCCAGCCCCAGCATTTT. The encoded protein is CASSLGGSGQPQHF.

For the CDR3, the DNA is TGTGCCATTGGGGAGGGACAACTTGGCTACACCTTC. Translating it yields CAIGEGQLGYTF. The chain links TRBV10-3 to TRBJ1-2; TRBD1 is a possible D gene (6 bases). Trimming pared 9 bases from V and 7 bases from J, leaving 15 bases between. The CDR3 is made up of 12 amino acids. Germline loops: CDR1 ENHRY, CDR2 SYGVKD.

This chain joins TRBV11-3 and TRBJ1-1; D gene uncertain. In germline, CDR1 is SGHNT, CDR2 YENEEA. Trimming shortened V by 6 bases and J by 2 bases, and 16 bases separated the two germline ends. The CDR3 totals 15 residues. The CDR3 loop is CASSGVREINTEAFF. CDR3 coding DNA: TGTGCCAGCAGTGGAGTGAGGGAGATAAACACTGAAGCTTTCTTT.

In this sample, this clone turned up a few times. CDR3 nucleotides: TGTGCCAGCAGCCAGGGGAGGACTGAAGCTTTCTTT. Its translation: CASSQGRTEAFF. This chain joins TRBV6-5 and TRBJ1-1; tentative D call: TRBD1 (6 bases). The CDR3 totals 12 residues. The V and J ends lost 6 bases and 5 bases respectively, with 10 bases between them. Per the germline V gene, CDR1 is MNHEY and CDR2 is SVGAGI.

The gene calls are TRBV5-6 and TRBJ2-6, with TRBD1 as a possible D gene (5 bases). Trimming cost V 1 base and J 1 base, with 15 bases left between them. Germline V gene data show CDR1 as SGHDT and CDR2 as YYEEEE. The CDR3 covers 18 residues. CDR3 coding DNA: TGTGCCAGCAGCTTGTTGAGACAGACCCATTCTGGGGCCAACGTCCTGACTTTC. It translates to CASSLLRQTHSGANVLTF. Supplemented by reference TRBV5-6 and TRBJ2-6, the full variable domain reads DAGVTQSPTHLIKTRGQQVTLRCSPKSGHDTVSWYQQALGQGPQFIFQYYEEEERQRGNFPDRFSGHQFPNYSSELNVNALLLGDSALYLCASSLLRQTHSGANVLTFGAGSRLTVL.

This clone is a singleton in its sample. The chain employs TRBV19 and TRBJ2-6; D is ambiguous. Trimming removed 7 bases from V and 4 bases from J, with 5 bases in between. The CDR3 contains 12 residues. The germline V gene has CDR1 LNHDA and CDR2 SQIVND (reference sequence). The CDR3 DNA is TGTGCCAGTAAATCGGGGGCCAACGTCCTGACTTTC. The encoded protein is CASKSGANVLTF.

V gene TRBV2 combines with J gene TRBJ2-1, with TRBD2 matching 9 bases. From germline, CDR1 is SNHLY and CDR2 FYNNEI. The CDR3 is made up of 14 amino acids. Losses at the gene ends were 8 bases for V and 4 bases for J; bases not matched to a gene: 6. The DNA for the CDR3 is TGTGCCAGCGCCCCTAGCGGGAAATACAATGAGCAGTTCTTC. Translating gives CASAPSGKYNEQFF. The full variable domain, completed using reference TRBV2 and TRBJ2-1, is EPEVTQTPSHQVTQMGQEVILRCVPISNHLYFYWYRQILGQKVEFLVSFYNNEISEKSEIFDDQFSVERPDGSNFTLKIRSTKLEDSAMYFCASAPSGKYNEQFFGPGTRLTVL.

The rearrangement joins TRBV5-1 to TRBJ2-5; 11 bases line up with TRBD2. The CDR3 extends over 16 amino acids. Germline CDR1 reads SGHRS; CDR2 reads YFSETQ. The J segment lost 2 bases and the V segment lost 4 bases, leaving 7 bases of the junction unmatched. The CDR3 bases are TGCGCCAGCAGCCCCTGGACTAGCGGGTTACAAGAGACCCAGTACTTC. Protein: CASSPWTSGLQETQYF.

The chain carries TRBV10-3 and TRBJ2-7; 7 nucleotides align to TRBD1. The V and J ends lost 6 bases and 4 bases, in that order; junction bases with no gene match: 3. The CDR3 sequence is 12 residues long. Germline-derived CDR1 and CDR2 are ENHRY and SYGVKD. The CDR3 DNA follows: TGTGCCATCAGGCAGGGGGAGTACGAGCAGTACTTC. Amino acid sequence: CAIRQGEYEQYF.

The rearrangement joins TRBV30 to TRBJ2-5, with 11 nucleotides matching TRBD2. Trimming cost V 3 bases and J 4 bases; bases outside gene matches: 4. The CDR3 sequence is 14 residues long. Germline V gene sequence: CDR1 GTSNPN, CDR2 SVGIG (reference sequence). The CDR3 region is CAWSVLAGAETQYF. DNA of the CDR3: TGTGCCTGGAGCGTACTAGCGGGAGCAGAGACCCAGTACTTC. The full variable domain, with the rest looked up from reference TRBV30 and TRBJ2-5, is SQTIHQWPATLVQPVGSPLSLECTVEGTSNPNLYWYRQAAGRGLQLLFYSVGIGQISSEVPQNLSASRPQDRQFILSSKKLLLSDSGFYLCAWSVLAGAETQYFGPGTRLLVL.